This TCR beta chain was recovered during a study of T cells in Graves' hyperthyroidism and ophthalmopathy. General study results and limits: By a 13 V-J model, ophthalmopathy was set apart from stable hyperthyroidism.

The study left out patients who had uncontrolled infection, other autoimmune disease, pregnancy or lactation. The source material, RNA transcripts, was used to amplify TCR beta CDR3 regions. Initially, a first-round RT-PCR of the TCR CDR3 employed the HTBI primer set. TCRdb processed the multiplex PCR reads anew with MiXCR; each CDR3 protein has one entry. Here the sample spans under 350,000 distinct CDR3 sequences, around 25% being singletons. CDR1 is SGHRS and CDR2 is YFSETQ in the germline V gene. V lost 4 bases and J lost 3, with 17 bases in between. The CDR3 loop spans 15 amino acids. This clonotype was observed many times. Its antigen remains unknown.

Material: blood. This receptor was identified in a man aged 35 to 55 with Graves' hyperthyroidism that later progressed to Graves' ophthalmopathy. The rearrangement joins TRBV5-1 to TRBJ2-7; possible D gene TRBD2, 5 bases. The CDR3 loop reads CASSRGEYRYYEQYF. The CDR3 nucleotides are TGCGCCAGCAGCCGGGGAGAATACCGATACTACGAGCAGTACTTC.